Listed below are T cell receptor beta chains from one sample, sequenced in a study of regulatory T cells in long-lasting Graves disease. TCRdb analysed the multiplex PCR reads with MiXCR anew, one entry per CDR3 protein. The sample lists about 470,000 distinct CDR3 sequences; under 25% were seen once. Material: peripheral blood mononuclear cells (PBMCs), obtained when the disease was refractory, from a patient treated with antithyroid drugs. The receptors here all came from a female donor with Graves disease. Each CDR3 is given with its conserved first and last residue. The order of the fields is J gene, clone size, D gene, V gene, CDR3 protein, CDR3 DNA. A D gene is named only where the DNA matches it firmly. Size tells how often a clone was seen (once, few, many) or the class of an expanded clone, and some rows leave it out.

TRBJ2-7,.,.,TRBV7-9,CASSLPGAYEQYF,TGTGCCAGCAGCTTGCCGGGGGCCTACGAGCAGTACTTC
TRBJ1-1,.,.,TRBV29-1,CSVEIEDSTEAFF,TGCAGCGTTGAGATAGAAGATAGCACTGAAGCTTTCTTT
TRBJ2-3,few,.,TRBV9,CASSVVRDTDTQYF,TGTGCCAGCTCCGTAGTAAGGGACACAGATACGCAGTATTTT
TRBJ2-7,.,TRBD2,TRBV5-1,CASSLGWGLASGEWYF,TGCGCCAGCAGCTTGGGATGGGGTCTGGCTAGCGGAGAGTGGTACTTC
TRBJ1-1,.,.,TRBV28,CASSLFQAYDAEAFF,TGTGCCAGCAGTTTATTCCAGGCCTATGACGCTGAAGCTTTCTTT
TRBJ2-5,many,.,TRBV28,CAGRGQGKETQYF,TGTGCCGGGAGGGGGCAGGGGAAGGAGACCCAGTACTTC
TRBJ2-7,once,.,TRBV7-9,CASSQDAARSYEQYF,TGTGCCAGCAGCCAAGATGCGGCCAGAAGCTACGAGCAGTACTTC
TRBJ1-2,many,TRBD1,TRBV19,CASTGNDRVYGYTF,TGTGCCAGTACCGGAAACGACAGGGTGTACGGCTACACCTTC
TRBJ1-6,few,TRBD1,TRBV24-1,CATSDPRQGEGTRLHF,TGTGCCACCAGTGATCCGCGACAGGGGGAAGGGACACGCCTCCACTTT
TRBJ1-1,.,TRBD1,TRBV5-1,CASSGKGTVLRANTEAFF,TGCGCCAGCAGCGGCAAAGGGACAGTCCTAAGGGCGAACACTGAAGCTTTCTTT
TRBJ2-3,.,TRBD2,TRBV10-1,CASSESGLAGGKDTQYF,TGCGCCAGCAGTGAGTCCGGACTAGCGGGGGGGAAAGATACGCAGTATTTT
TRBJ2-5,many,TRBD2,TRBV10-3,CAISELPRQRGTQYF,TGTGCCATCAGTGAGTTACCGAGACAGCGGGGGACCCAGTACTTC
TRBJ2-4,few,TRBD2,TRBV6-1,CASSDSLAGENIQYF,TGTGCCAGCAGTGACTCACTAGCGGGCGAAAACATTCAGTACTTC
TRBJ1-1,.,.,TRBV3-1,CASSQDPGSAEAFF,TGTGCCAGCAGCCAAGATCCAGGGAGCGCTGAAGCTTTCTTT
TRBJ1-1,many,TRBD1,TRBV9,CASSAAGTGLREAFF,TGTGCCAGCAGCGCGGCAGGGACAGGGCTGCGGGAAGCTTTCTTT
TRBJ1-4,few,.,TRBV7-8,CASSLRRATNEKLFF,TGTGCCAGCAGCTTACGGAGGGCAACTAATGAAAAACTGTTTTTT
TRBJ2-5,once,.,TRBV13,CATRPEGQETQYF,TGTGCCACCCGACCTGAGGGGCAAGAGACCCAGTACTTC
TRBJ1-3,few,.,TRBV6-5,CASSYSGGWQGNTIYF,TGTGCCAGCAGTTACTCGGGGGGATGGCAAGGAAACACCATATATTTT
TRBJ1-2,.,.,TRBV30,CAWSKGGEDGYTF,TGTGCCTGGAGTAAGGGGGGTGAGGATGGCTACACCTTC
TRBJ1-1,many,TRBD1,TRBV30,CAGRGGMNTEAFF,TGTGCCGGCAGGGGGGGAATGAACACTGAAGCTTTCTTT
TRBJ2-7,many,TRBD2,TRBV12-3/TRBV12-4,CASSLMPPGLAGTYEQYF,TGTGCCAGCAGTTTGATGCCCCCGGGGTTAGCGGGCACCTACGAGCAGTACTTC
TRBJ1-1,.,.,TRBV29-1,CSVKGGNYTEAFF,TGCAGCGTGAAGGGGGGGAACTACACTGAAGCTTTCTTT
TRBJ1-1,.,TRBD1,TRBV12-3/TRBV12-4,CASSFDPWDRGTNTEAFF,TGTGCCAGCAGTTTCGACCCCTGGGACAGGGGGACGAACACTGAAGCTTTCTTT
TRBJ2-7,.,TRBD2,TRBV11-1,CASSPEGPTSGGGHEQYF,TGTGCCAGCAGCCCCGAGGGCCCAACTAGCGGGGGCGGCCACGAGCAGTACTTC
TRBJ1-1,.,.,TRBV19,CASRTEGRLGTEAFF,TGTGCCAGTAGGACCGAGGGGAGATTGGGGACTGAAGCTTTCTTT
TRBJ1-6,many,.,TRBV6-5,CASSYSGEGSPLHF,TGTGCCAGCAGTTACTCAGGGGAGGGTTCACCCCTCCACTTT
TRBJ2-5,many,.,TRBV20-1,CSANDYPQETQYF,TGCAGTGCTAACGACTACCCACAAGAGACCCAGTACTTC
TRBJ2-3,.,.,TRBV6-5,CASSSNWRDTQYF,TGTGCCAGCAGTTCAAATTGGCGGGATACGCAGTATTTT
TRBJ2-7,many,.,TRBV13,CASSHGREQYF,TGTGCCAGCAGCCACGGTCGTGAGCAGTACTTC
TRBJ2-7,many,.,TRBV7-2,CASSLAHTADSYEQYF,TGTGCCAGCAGCTTAGCGCACACAGCGGACTCCTACGAGCAGTACTTC
TRBJ2-5,many,.,TRBV6-5,CASSYSNGKETQYF,TGTGCCAGCAGTTACTCGAACGGGAAAGAGACCCAGTACTTC
TRBJ1-1,.,.,TRBV29-1,CSVGGAEAFF,TGCAGCGTAGGGGGTGCTGAAGCTTTCTTT
TRBJ1-1,.,TRBD1,TRBV7-9,CASSYPYPSGGMNTEAFF,TGTGCCAGCAGCTACCCCTATCCCTCAGGGGGCATGAACACTGAAGCTTTCTTT
TRBJ2-2,.,.,TRBV28,CASSLAAEYRNTGELFF,TGTGCCAGCAGTTTAGCTGCGGAATACAGGAACACCGGGGAGCTGTTTTTT
TRBJ2-4,many,.,TRBV11-2,CASSLAGSEVIQYF,TGTGCCAGCAGCTTAGCGGGGTCAGAGGTCATTCAGTACTTC
TRBJ2-2,many,.,TRBV12-3/TRBV12-4,CASSLVPNTGELFF,TGTGCCAGCAGTTTAGTACCGAACACCGGGGAGCTGTTTTTT
TRBJ1-4,.,.,TRBV7-2,CASSLGHRGPTNEKLFF,TGTGCCAGCAGCTTAGGTCACCGGGGGCCAACTAATGAAAAACTGTTTTTT
TRBJ2-4,many,.,TRBV28,CASSSSRLGKNIQYF,TGTGCCAGCAGTTCCTCACGTTTAGGCAAAAACATTCAGTACTTC
TRBJ2-5,few,TRBD2,TRBV6-5,CASSFSGKVGTQYF,TGTGCCAGCAGTTTTAGCGGGAAGGTGGGGACCCAGTACTTC
TRBJ2-1,.,TRBD2,TRBV29-1,CSVDDSTSGSNEQFF,TGCAGCGTTGATGATTCCACTAGCGGGAGCAATGAGCAGTTCTTC
TRBJ2-2,few,.,TRBV20-1,CSAITDYPTGELFF,TGCAGTGCTATAACGGACTACCCGACCGGGGAGCTGTTTTTT
TRBJ2-2,many,TRBD1,TRBV12-3/TRBV12-4,CASSYGQGTGELFF,TGTGCCAGCAGCTACGGACAGGGCACCGGGGAGCTGTTTTTT
TRBJ2-2,many,.,TRBV24-1,CATSDYRSNTGELFF,TGTGCCACCAGTGATTACAGGTCGAACACCGGGGAGCTGTTTTTT
TRBJ2-2,.,.,TRBV29-1,CSVRGKIGELFF,TGCAGCGTCCGCGGGAAGATCGGGGAGCTGTTTTTT
TRBJ2-3,few,TRBD2,TRBV7-9,CASIPPASGDSTDTQYF,TGTGCCAGCATCCCGCCGGCTAGCGGAGATAGCACAGATACGCAGTATTTT
TRBJ2-2,many,TRBD1,TRBV7-2,CASTIADRVNTGELFF,TGTGCCAGCACCATAGCCGACAGGGTAAACACCGGGGAGCTGTTTTTT
TRBJ1-1,many,.,TRBV6-1,CASSDLTPLNTEAFF,TGTGCCAGCAGTGACTTGACACCTTTGAACACTGAAGCTTTCTTT
TRBJ1-2,.,.,TRBV24-1,CATSEAGLNGCTF,TGTGCCACCAGTGAGGCAGGGTTGAATGGCTGCACCTTC
TRBJ2-3,.,.,TRBV7-2,CASSLGWAVSDTQYF,TGTGCCAGCAGCTTAGGGTGGGCAGTTTCAGATACGCAGTATTTT
TRBJ2-2,.,.,TRBV7-2,CASSLMRVATGELFF,TGTGCCAGCAGCTTAATGAGGGTGGCCACCGGGGAGCTGTTTTTT
TRBJ1-1,many,.,TRBV19,CASTLRRGIPTEAFF,TGTGCCAGTACTCTACGCAGGGGTATCCCCACTGAAGCTTTCTTT
TRBJ2-7,many,TRBD1,TRBV28,CASSLYRQGGEQYF,TGTGCCAGCAGTCTCTACCGACAGGGGGGTGAGCAGTACTTC
TRBJ2-1,.,.,TRBV27,CASSLSTSNEQFF,TGTGCCAGCAGTTTATCGACATCCAATGAGCAGTTCTTC
TRBJ1-2,many,TRBD1,TRBV5-5,CASSYVRQGARYGYTF,TGTGCCAGCAGCTACGTAAGACAGGGGGCGCGTTATGGCTACACCTTC